This TCR beta chain was identified in a study of shared clonotypes between healthy human individuals. Study as a whole: Three plates each covered CD4 naive and memory; CD8 naive two, CD8 memory one.

Germline assignment: CDR1 SEHNR and CDR2 FQNEAQ (reference sequence). Trimming stripped 1 base from V and 5 bases from J, with 14 bases between. There are 15 residues in the CDR3. A CD45RA-negative memory subset and a CD45RA+ naive subset were separated from the CD4+ cells. With respect to this clone: The antigen remains undetermined.

The assay was immunoSEQ multiplex PCR, and TCRdb's table has in-frame clones only and misses some. The sample holds about 670,000 clones, roughly 78% seen once. Study-level findings and limits: Shared across several donors were 5% to 6% of the naive CD4 clonotypes. Enrolling few donors narrowed the genetic and exposure-history diversity that was represented.

This sequence joins TRBV7-9 and TRBJ1-1; perhaps TRBD1 as D (6 bases). Specimen: memory CD4+ T cells sorted from blood. The subset here: CD45RA-negative fraction. The source of this sequence is a woman aged 30 to 39 in good health. The CDR3 coding sequence is TGTGCCAGCAGCTTAGTCCGGGGGGCAGGAACTGAAGCTTTCTTT. This translates into CASSLVRGAGTEAFF.